In its sample, the clone carrying this T cell receptor beta chain was seen many times. These data belong to a study of T-cell memory formation after mild COVID-19. Study information: The study found TCR clusters largely donor specific.

TCRdb used MiXCR to reprocess the 5' RACE reads, holding one entry per CDR3 protein. Of roughly 250,000 distinct CDR3 sequences listed, about a sixth were seen once; the top ten hold approximately 3.5%. The V gene lost 0 bases and the J gene lost 7 bases, with 18 bases spanning the gap. Germline V lookup: CDR1 GTSNPN, CDR2 SVGIG (reference sequence). The CDR3 runs to 15 residues. Sequenced: PBMCs or a T cell subset sorted from them (not recorded which). The chain carries TRBV30 and TRBJ1-2, with D possibly matching TRBD1 (6 bases). The clonotype was recovered from a man younger than 35 who had mild COVID-19 (a few samples of this study predate the infection). Cell type and time point are not known. CDR3 coding DNA: TGTGCCTGGAGTGTACACAGTAGGGGGTACGGTGGCTACACCTTC. Residues: CAWSVHSRGYGGYTF.